Listed below are T cell receptor beta chains from one sample, sequenced in a study of blood T cell repertoires in COVID-19. TCRdb's table, derived via immunoSEQ multiplex PCR, lists solely in-frame clones and lacks some. The sample has over 200,000 clones; approximately 80% are singletons. Material for sequencing was PBMCs or T cells enriched from blood (not recorded which). These receptors were taken from a man in his sixties who had recovered from COVID-19. CDR3s include the opening cysteine and the closing phenylalanine or tryptophan. A D gene is named only where the DNA matches it firmly. Not every row has a clone size; where given, it reads once, few, many or a size class.

D gene	V gene	J gene	clone size	CDR3 DNA	CDR3 protein
-	TRBV6-2/TRBV6-3	TRBJ1-2	-	TGTGCCAGCAGTTACTCGAGGGGGTCTCTTGGCTACACCTTC	CASSYSRGSLGYTF
-	TRBV5-8	TRBJ1-4	-	TGTGCCAGCAGCTTGGGACAGAAGAATGAAAAACTGTTTTTT	CASSLGQKNEKLFF
TRBD1	TRBV19	TRBJ1-5	-	TGTGCCAGTAGTACCCGGGGACAGGGATGGAGCAATCAGCCCCAGCATTTT	CASSTRGQGWSNQPQHF
-	TRBV3-1/TRBV3-2	TRBJ2-5	-	TGTGCCAGCAGCCAACCGGGACAAGTTGGGGAGACCCAGTACTTC	CASSQPGQVGETQYF
TRBD1	TRBV3-1/TRBV3-2	TRBJ1-4	once	TGTGCCAGCAGTCCTCCAACCGGGACAGGGGTTGGAAAACTGTTTTTT	CASSPPTGTGVGKLFF
-	TRBV15	TRBJ1-3	-	TGTGCCACCTCCGGAGGGTCTGGAAACACCATATATTTT	CATSGGSGNTIYF
-	TRBV11-1	TRBJ1-5	once	TGTGCCAGCAGCTTATATAGCAATCAGCCCCAGCATTTT	CASSLYSNQPQHF
-	TRBV5-6	TRBJ2-2	-	TGTGCCAGCAGCCGCCAGGGGTTCGTGGCCGGGGAGCTGTTTTTT	CASSRQGFVAGELFF
TRBD2	TRBV19	TRBJ2-7	-	TGTGCCAGTCGGAGGGAGGGTGAGCAGTACTTC	CASRREGEQYF
TRBD1	TRBV6-2/TRBV6-3	TRBJ2-7	-	TGTGCCAGCAGTTTCGGGACAGGAAACGAGCAGTACTTC	CASSFGTGNEQYF
TRBD1	TRBV6-5	TRBJ1-3	-	TGTGCCAGCAGCCGAGGACAGGGAGCTGGAAACACCATATATTTT	CASSRGQGAGNTIYF
TRBD1	TRBV18	TRBJ1-2	-	TGTGCCAGCTCACTCGGGACAGGGGGCGACTATGGCTACACCTTC	CASSLGTGGDYGYTF
-	TRBV7-9	TRBJ1-6	-	TGTGCCAGCAGCCCAGGCCAGGGATCGGATAATTCACCCCTCCACTTT	CASSPGQGSDNSPLHF
TRBD2	TRBV5-5	TRBJ2-7	-	TGTGCCAGCAGCTTACTAGCGGGGGCTCAAACCTACGAGCAGTACTTC	CASSLLAGAQTYEQYF
TRBD1	TRBV6-1	TRBJ1-2	few	TGTGCCAGCAGAGAAACTCAGGGGGCGCCCGGCTATGGCTACACCTTC	CASRETQGAPGYGYTF
-	TRBV27	TRBJ1-1	-	TGTGCCAGCAGTTTTCGGCGAGCGGTCTTTCCAGGTGAAGCTTTCTTT	CASSFRRAVFPGEAFF
-	TRBV12-3/TRBV12-4	TRBJ1-1	-	TGTGCCAGCAGTTTCGGGGGGCTTACTGAAGCTTTCTTT	CASSFGGLTEAFF
TRBD1	TRBV10-3	TRBJ1-4	once	TGTGCCATACGGGAGGGGGCACAGTCAAAACTGTTTTTT	CAIREGAQSKLFF
TRBD1	TRBV11-2	TRBJ1-6	-	TGTGCCAGCAGCGAGGAGGGGACAGGGGCGAGCTCACCCCTCCACTTT	CASSEEGTGASSPLHF
-	TRBV7-2	TRBJ2-2	-	TGTGCCAGCAGCTTCAGGGGTTTGGATACCGGGGAGCTGTTTTTT	CASSFRGLDTGELFF
-	TRBV18	TRBJ1-1	few	TGTGCCAGCTCACCAACGAGGGACACTGAAGCTTTCTTT	CASSPTRDTEAFF
-	TRBV29-1	TRBJ2-1	-	TGCAGCGTTGAAGAGCCGAGCTCCTACAATGAGCAGTTCTTC	CSVEEPSSYNEQFF
TRBD1	TRBV6-5	TRBJ2-3	-	TGTGCCAGCAGAAACAGGGGTAGCACAGATACGCAGTATTTT	CASRNRGSTDTQYF
-	TRBV7-2	TRBJ2-2	-	TGTCCACAGACCGGGGAGCTGTTTTTT	CPQTGELFF
-	TRBV10-3	TRBJ1-1	-	TGTGCCATCAGTGAGTCCGACAGGAACACTGAAGCTTTCTTT	CAISESDRNTEAFF
TRBD1	TRBV19	TRBJ1-5	-	TGTGCCAGTAGTAGGGGCCCGGGACAGGAGCATCAGCCCCAGCATTTT	CASSRGPGQEHQPQHF
-	TRBV2	TRBJ2-5	-	TGTGCCAGCGCAACTCACCAGGGGCTCCAAGAGACCCAGTACTTC	CASATHQGLQETQYF
-	TRBV7-2	TRBJ2-5	-	TGTGCCAGCAGCACAGAACAGCAAGAGACCCAGTACTTC	CASSTEQQETQYF
TRBD1	TRBV18	TRBJ1-5	-	TGTGCCAGCTCACCGGGACAGGGGAACGGTCAGCCCCAGCATTTT	CASSPGQGNGQPQHF
-	TRBV7-9	TRBJ1-5	-	TGTGCCAGCAGTAGGGCAGGGTACAGTCAGCCCCAGCATTTT	CASSRAGYSQPQHF
-	TRBV7-3	TRBJ2-1	-	TGTGCCAGCAGCCCTGGACGGGGGAGAGACAATGAGCAGTTCTTC	CASSPGRGRDNEQFF
-	TRBV30	TRBJ2-5	-	TGTCCCATCCCCGGGGGAAAATTAATAGAGACCCAGTACTTC	CPIPGGKLIETQYF
-	TRBV28	TRBJ1-2	-	TGTGCCAGCAGTATGGGGGTAGGAGGCGGGAGGGCCTATGGCTACACCTTC	CASSMGVGGGRAYGYTF
TRBD1	TRBV7-2	TRBJ2-2	-	TGTGCCAGCAGCTTAGTAAAGTGGGGCGACAGGGCACAGACCGGGGAGCTGTTTTTT	CASSLVKWGDRAQTGELFF
-	TRBV27	TRBJ1-6	-	TGTGCCAGCAGTCGAGACAGGCTGAGCTCCTATAATTCACCCCTCCACTTT	CASSRDRLSSYNSPLHF
TRBD1	TRBV19	TRBJ1-3	-	TGTGCCAGTAGATCCGGGACAGGTTCCGCGGAGGGAAACACCATATATTTT	CASRSGTGSAEGNTIYF
TRBD1	TRBV7-2	TRBJ1-2	-	TGTGCCAGCAGCTTAGAGCAGGGGGTTTATGGCTACACCTTC	CASSLEQGVYGYTF
-	TRBV6-5	TRBJ1-5	-	TGTGCCAGCAGAAACACAGGGACTAGCAATCAGCCCCAGCATTTT	CASRNTGTSNQPQHF
TRBD2	TRBV7-2	TRBJ2-5	-	TGTGCCAGCAGCTTAGGTTTACTAGCGGGGGGGACGTCCCAGTACTTC	CASSLGLLAGGTSQYF
-	TRBV7-9	TRBJ1-1	-	TGTGCCAGCAGCTTAAACAGGGAAACTGAAGCTTTCTTT	CASSLNRETEAFF
TRBD1	TRBV2	TRBJ2-6	-	TGTGCCAGCAATCAGGACAGGGCTGGGGCCAACGTCCTGACTTTC	CASNQDRAGANVLTF
-	TRBV5-1	TRBJ1-5	-	TGCGCCAGCAGCTTGGCAGGTCAACGCAATCAGCCCCAGCATTTT	CASSLAGQRNQPQHF
TRBD2	TRBV11-2	TRBJ2-1	-	TGTGCCAGCAGCTTCGGACTAGTCGTAGATGAGCAGTTCTTC	CASSFGLVVDEQFF
TRBD1	TRBV7-2	TRBJ2-2	few	TGTGCCAGCAGCGTGTACAGGGGATCCGGGGAGCTGTTTTTT	CASSVYRGSGELFF
-	TRBV19	TRBJ2-2	-	TGTGCCAGTAGTAGGGCAATTGGGCGCGGGGAGCTGTTTTTT	CASSRAIGRGELFF